Presented here are 30 T cell receptor beta chains from one specimen sequenced in a study of blood T cell repertoires in COVID-19. Repertoires were generated with immunoSEQ multiplex PCR, while TCRdb's copy carries only in-frame clones and drops some. The table lists roughly 90,000 clones, less than 85% of them singletons. The sample comprised peripheral blood. The receptors shown here come from a woman in her seventies with acute or convalescent COVID-19.

This clone was detected ten times or more. V usage is TRBV6-5 and J usage is TRBJ1-2, with unresolved D. Germline V lookup: CDR1 MNHEY, CDR2 SVGAGI. This CDR3 has 16 residues. Trimming took off 3 bases at V and 8 bases at J, with 22 bases between the two ends. Written as DNA, the CDR3 is TGTGCCAGCAGTTATGTGGAGGCCAGTGTTTTAGAAGGCTACACCTTC. It yields the protein CASSYVEASVLEGYTF.

This chain uses TRBV19 with TRBJ2-1; 8 nucleotides match TRBD1. Trimming removed 6 bases from V and 0 bases from J; junction bases left unmatched: 4. This CDR3 spans 15 amino acids. CDR1 LNHDA and CDR2 SQIVND come from the germline V gene (reference sequence). In DNA form, the CDR3 reads TGTGCCAGTAGAACTACAGGGGGCTCCTACAATGAGCAGTTCTTC. Protein product: CASRTTGGSYNEQFF.

V is TRBV5-5 and J is TRBJ1-4; D is ambiguous. CDR3 length: 15 residues. Germline CDR1 is SGHKS and CDR2 is YYEKEE (reference sequence). The V end was cut by 4 bases, the J end by 0 bases, with 10 bases between. The CDR3 sequence is CASSARSTTNEKLFF. Here the CDR3 DNA reads TGTGCCAGCAGCGCGAGGTCTACAACTAATGAAAAACTGTTTTTT.

The table lists this clone with a count of one. The V gene is TRBV6-5, the J gene TRBJ2-1, with 7 bases aligning to TRBD1. The CDR3 has 14 amino acids. V shed 8 bases and J 3 bases; nucleotides not matched to a gene: 7. In germline, CDR1 is MNHEY, CDR2 SVGAGI. CDR3 in DNA: TGTGCCAGCTCACTTGACAGGGTCTACAATGAGCAGTTCTTC. This gives the protein CASSLDRVYNEQFF.

The gene calls are TRBV6-6 and TRBJ1-1, with 7 bases aligning to TRBD1. This CDR3 region has 12 residues. Germline V lookup: CDR1 MNHNY, CDR2 SVGAGI (reference sequence). J gave up 11 bases and V 2 bases, and 5 bases lay outside the gene matches. The CDR3: CASSYRTGAAFF. CDR3 coding DNA: TGTGCCAGCAGTTACAGAACAGGGGCCGCTTTCTTT.

This chain connects TRBV6-5 to TRBJ2-2, with D tentatively TRBD2 (6 bases). This CDR3 is 15 amino acids long. The V gene's germline CDR1 is MNHEY and CDR2 SVGAGI. V lost 1 base and J lost 4, with 10 bases in between. The CDR3 region is CASSYWGEFTGELFF. The CDR3 region has the DNA TGTGCCAGCAGTTACTGGGGGGAGTTCACCGGGGAGCTGTTTTTT.

The chain employs TRBV5-1 and TRBJ2-5; TRBD2 might be the D (7 bases). Germline V gene sequence: CDR1 SGHRS, CDR2 YFSETQ. The CDR3 totals 15 residues. The V gene lost 7 bases and the J gene lost 5 bases, with 21 bases spanning the gap. CDR3 in amino acids: CASSRASGGGETQYF. In nucleotides, the CDR3 is TGCGCCAGCTCTAGGGCTAGCGGAGGGGGGGAGACCCAGTACTTC.

The chain uses TRBV5-4 and TRBJ1-1; 8 bases are a match to TRBD1. J gave up 8 bases and V 4 bases, and 7 bases lay outside the gene matches. Germline V gives CDR1 SGHNT, CDR2 YYREEE (reference sequence). The CDR3 totals 13 residues. CDR3 residues: CASSAGQGREAFF. The CDR3 DNA reads TGTGCCAGCAGCGCCGGACAGGGTCGCGAAGCTTTCTTT.

Concerning this clone: In the same sample, other DNA sequences code for this CDR3. The genes are TRBV28 and TRBJ1-1; D gene ambiguous. Trimming left V 6 bases short and J 5 bases short, with 4 bases between. The CDR3 is made up of 10 amino acids. CDR1 is MDHEN and CDR2 is SYDVKM in the germline V gene. CDR3 residues: CASRRTEAFF. The CDR3 DNA reads as TGTGCCAGCAGGAGGACTGAAGCTTTCTTT.

The rearrangement uses TRBV7-8 and TRBJ2-2; D gene uncertain. V lost 0 bases and J lost 2, with 7 bases in between. The CDR3 contains 15 residues. CDR1 and CDR2 (germline): SGHVS, FQNEAQ. CDR3 sequence: CASSLARSNTGELFF. CDR3 bases: TGTGCCAGCAGCTTAGCAAGGAGTAACACCGGGGAGCTGTTTTTT. Filled out from reference TRBV7-8 and TRBJ2-2, the complete variable domain reads GAGVSQSPRYKVAKRGQDVALRCDPISGHVSLFWYQQALGQGPEFLTYFQNEAQLDKSGLPSDRFFAERPEGSVSTLKIQRTQQEDSAVYLCASSLARSNTGELFFGEGSRLTVL.

This clone was observed a handful of times. The J gene is TRBJ1-2, the V gene TRBV5-1; D possibly corresponds to TRBD1 (6 bases). V was clipped by 4 bases and J by 8 bases, with 15 bases between them. Germline-derived CDR1 and CDR2 are SGHRS and YFSETQ. This CDR3 is built from 13 residues. In nucleotides, the CDR3 is TGCGCCAGCAGCCTGGACAGTGACGGAGGCTACACCTTC. Residues: CASSLDSDGGYTF.

The V and J genes are TRBV28 and TRBJ2-2; 8 nucleotides line up with TRBD2. There are 16 residues in the CDR3. CDR1 is MDHEN and CDR2 is SYDVKM in the germline V gene. The J segment lost 0 bases and the V segment lost 6 bases, leaving 6 bases of the junction unmatched. CDR3 in amino acids: CASRLGGASNTGELFF. DNA of the CDR3: TGTGCCAGCAGACTCGGGGGGGCCTCGAACACCGGGGAGCTGTTTTTT.

The chain carries TRBV29-1 and TRBJ1-1; the D is unclear. The CDR3 consists of 12 residues. Per the germline V gene, CDR1 is SQVTM and CDR2 is ANQGSEA. Deletions cut 7 bases from V and 1 base from J, with 10 bases between. The CDR3 nucleotides are TGCAGCGCCCGTCTGCGGAACACTGAAGCTTTCTTT. Its translation: CSARLRNTEAFF. The whole variable domain, filled in from reference TRBV29-1 and TRBJ1-1, reads SAVISQKPSRDICQRGTSLTIQCQVDSQVTMMFWYRQQPGQSLTLIATANQGSEATYESGFVIDKFPISRPNLTFSTLTVSNMSPEDSSIYLCSARLRNTEAFFGQGTRLTVV.

The chain carries TRBV5-1 and TRBJ2-1; a weak D match, TRBD2 (5 bases). From germline, CDR1 is SGHRS and CDR2 YFSETQ. This CDR3 has 16 amino acids. V lost 5 bases, J lost 1 base, and 16 bases lay in between. The CDR3 sequence: CASSPDPGRSYNEQFF. In DNA form, the CDR3 reads TGCGCCAGCAGTCCGGACCCGGGGAGATCCTACAATGAGCAGTTCTTC.

The CDR3 region is CANEEGDSTDTQYF. The CDR3 DNA sequence: TGTGCCAACGAAGAAGGGGATAGCACAGATACGCAGTATTTT. The genes are TRBV9 and TRBJ2-3, with D possibly matching TRBD1 (5 bases). The CDR3 extends over 14 amino acids. V was trimmed by 9 bases and J by 0 bases, leaving 14 bases between them. Germline CDR1 and CDR2: SGDLS and YYNGEE.

The sample holds a few counts of this clone. V is TRBV10-3 and J is TRBJ1-6; 8 bases match TRBD1. V shed 6 bases and J 8 bases; nucleotides not matched to a gene: 9. In germline, CDR1 is ENHRY, CDR2 SYGVKD. The CDR3 is made up of 15 amino acids. The CDR3 region has the DNA TGTGCCATCAGCTCCGGGACAGGCTCCTATTCACCCCTCCACTTT. This codes for CAISSGTGSYSPLHF.

J is TRBJ2-1 and V is TRBV4-1, with 7 bases aligning to TRBD2. Germline V gene lookup returns CDR1 MGHRA and CDR2 YSYEKL. The junction had 6 bases not matched to a gene; V was cut back by 1 base and J by 6 bases. The CDR3 has 15 amino acids. This chain's CDR3 is CASSQASGLVNEQFF. The DNA of the CDR3 is TGCGCCAGCAGCCAAGCTAGCGGCCTTGTCAATGAGCAGTTCTTC.

This chain joins TRBV5-1 and TRBJ2-2; a possible D gene is TRBD2 (5 bases). V was clipped by 4 bases and J by 4 bases, with 8 bases between them. CDR1 and CDR2 (germline): SGHRS, YFSETQ. This CDR3 spans 13 amino acids. The CDR3 nucleotides are TGCGCCAGCAGCGTAGCGTCCACCGGGGAGCTGTTTTTT. Its protein product is CASSVASTGELFF.

V gene TRBV12-3 or TRBV12-4 combines with J gene TRBJ2-2; D call uncertain. Trimming removed 6 bases at V and 2 bases at J, with 7 bases between. This CDR3 spans 13 amino acids. CDR3: CASRRGNTGELFF. DNA of the CDR3: TGTGCCAGCAGACGAGGCAACACCGGGGAGCTGTTTTTT.

This clone was picked up a small number of times. The V gene is TRBV29-1, the J gene TRBJ1-1, with D perhaps matching TRBD1 (5 bases). V was shortened by 8 bases and J by 11 bases, with 18 bases between the two germline ends. Germline lookup yields CDR1 SQVTM and CDR2 ANQGSEA. This CDR3 region has 11 residues. CDR3 loop: CSIGTGFSAFF. CDR3 DNA: TGCAGCATTGGGACGGGGTTTTCGGCTTTCTTT.

The chain employs TRBV7-8 and TRBJ2-7; D is possibly TRBD2 (6 bases). Germline assignment: CDR1 SGHVS and CDR2 FQNEAQ. The CDR3 spans 14 residues. The V end was cut by 1 base, the J end by 1 base, with 8 bases between. Here the CDR3 DNA reads TGTGCCAGCAGCTTAGGACTAGGTTCCTACGAGCAGTACTTC. It encodes CASSLGLGSYEQYF.

The rearrangement joins TRBV4-1 to TRBJ1-4; TRBD1 might be the D (5 bases). This CDR3 region has 17 residues. Between the trimmed V and J ends, which lost 0 bases and 1 base, there was a span of 12 bases. In germline, CDR1 is MGHRA, CDR2 YSYEKL. CDR3 bases: TGCGCCAGCAGCCAAGACAGGGAAGGTATAACTAATGAAAAACTGTTTTTT. Protein product: CASSQDREGITNEKLFF.

The chain employs TRBV7-8 and TRBJ2-7; D possibly corresponds to TRBD1 (6 bases). The CDR3 is 14 residues long. V was trimmed by 3 bases and J by 7 bases, leaving 16 bases between them. Germline V gene data show CDR1 as SGHVS and CDR2 as FQNEAQ. CDR3 sequence: CASSFWTAEGEQYF. The DNA for the CDR3 is TGTGCCAGCAGCTTTTGGACAGCCGAGGGGGAGCAGTACTTC.

The chain employs TRBV28 and TRBJ2-1, with 9 positions matching TRBD1. The CDR3 runs 14 residues. J lost 7 bases, V lost 7 bases, and 8 bases had no gene match. Germline CDR1 MDHEN, CDR2 SYDVKM. CDR3 loop: CASTRGGTGNEQFF. As DNA, the CDR3 is TGTGCCAGCACTAGGGGCGGGACAGGGAATGAGCAGTTCTTC.

The rearrangement links TRBV7-9 to TRBJ1-4, with TRBD1 identical over 8 bases. Germline-derived CDR1 and CDR2 are SEHNR and FQNEAQ (reference sequence). CDR3 length equals 14 residues. The J segment lost 4 bases and the V segment lost 6 bases, leaving 4 bases of the junction unmatched. Here the CDR3 reads CASRSGQVNEKLFF. CDR3 sequence (DNA): TGTGCCAGCAGATCGGGACAGGTTAATGAAAAACTGTTTTTT.

This chain uses TRBV5-8 with TRBJ1-5; D remains ambiguous. The germline V gene has CDR1 SGHTS and CDR2 YDEGEE. Deletions cut 3 bases from V and 6 bases from J, with 13 bases between. The CDR3 sequence is 14 residues long. The CDR3 loop reads CASSSGFRGQPQHF. For the CDR3, the DNA is TGTGCCAGCAGCTCAGGATTTCGGGGTCAGCCCCAGCATTTT.

DNA for the CDR3: TGTGCCAGCACCCGATCGACAGGGGCCCACTATGGCTACACCTTC. This sequence encodes CASTRSTGAHYGYTF. The gene calls are TRBV3-1 (or the pseudogene TRBV3-2) and TRBJ1-2; 8 bases are shared with TRBD1. Trimming took 7 bases from V and 3 from J; bases not matched to a gene: 10. Germline values: CDR1 LGHDT, CDR2 YNNKEL (reference sequence). The CDR3 contains 15 residues.

This rearrangement joins TRBV28 to TRBJ1-2; 8 nucleotides agree with TRBD1. Germline CDR1 and CDR2: MDHEN and SYDVKM. The CDR3 extends over 14 amino acids. V shed 10 bases, J shed 2 bases, and the junction held 9 bases outside the gene matches. CDR3 loop: CATHDRGPNYGYTF. DNA of the CDR3: TGTGCCACCCATGACAGGGGTCCGAACTATGGCTACACCTTC.

The chain joins TRBV5-1 to TRBJ1-1; 7 positions match TRBD1. Germline V gives CDR1 SGHRS, CDR2 YFSETQ. CDR3 length: 14 amino acids. V shed 4 bases, J shed 1 base, and the junction held 4 bases outside the gene matches. This CDR3 is CASSIGQANTEAFF. The CDR3 nucleotides are TGCGCCAGCAGCATTGGACAGGCGAACACTGAAGCTTTCTTT.

This clone was observed once. The CDR3 nucleotides are TGTGCCAGCAGCTCTAGGGACAGGGTAAACTATGGCTACACCTTC. It encodes CASSSRDRVNYGYTF. This rearrangement joins TRBV28 to TRBJ1-2, with TRBD1 matching 9 bases. CDR3 length equals 15 residues. With V trimmed by 6 bases and J by 2 bases, 7 bases remained unmatched. Germline CDR1 MDHEN, CDR2 SYDVKM.